This T cell receptor (beta chain) is drawn from a study of blood T cell repertoires in COVID-19. On the study more broadly: Some COVID-19 samples were acute and others convalescent; all came from the United States, Italy and Spain.

Original methodology: Amplification from reference gene primers served as the basis for estimated nucleated cell counts. The data were produced by immunoSEQ multiplex PCR, yet TCRdb's version contains in-frame clones alone and is incomplete. V, J and clone size were drawn from that table, and D and trimming were deduced from the DNA. Of about 76,000 clones detected, approximately 85% appear once; the ten largest clones hold around a quarter. Germline loops: CDR1 SGDLS, CDR2 YYNGEE. This CDR3 contains 12 residues. With 3 bases removed from V and 6 bases from J, the gap between germline ends came to 10 bases.

Sequencing was performed on peripheral blood. The TCR comes from a human donor in a cohort sampled during active COVID-19. The J gene is TRBJ2-7, the V gene TRBV9; D is uncertain. The CDR3 sequence: CASSANGFEQYF. The CDR3 bases are TGTGCCAGCAGCGCCAACGGTTTCGAGCAGTACTTC.